This is a list of T cell receptor beta chains from one sample in a study of long-term antiretroviral therapy in people with HIV. Profiling relied on immunoSEQ multiplex PCR, and the TCRdb table lists in-frame clones only, not all of them. The top ten clones hold 4% to 6% of a sample with some 23,000 clones, 82% of them seen once. The material sequenced was unsorted PBMCs, taken 0.3 years after starting antiretroviral therapy. The source of these receptors is a man between 45 and 60 years old with HIV. CDR3s include the opening cysteine and the closing phenylalanine or tryptophan. A D gene is named only where the DNA matches it firmly. Clone size is stated in some rows and not others, as once, few, many or a class when expanded.

D	size	V	J	DNA	CDR3
NA	NA	TRBV5-1	TRBJ2-1	TGCGCCAGCAGCTTGTCTGCAACAGTGGAGGAAGGTGAGCAGTTCTTC	CASSLSATVEEGEQFF
NA	NA	TRBV7-3	TRBJ2-5	TGTGCCAGCAGCCCTCGTAGCGGAACTGGAACCCAGTACTTC	CASSPRSGTGTQYF
NA	NA	TRBV6-5	TRBJ2-3	TGTGCCAGCAGTTACACGAGGGGGACCCGCACAGATACGCAGTATTTT	CASSYTRGTRTDTQYF
TRBD1	NA	TRBV9	TRBJ1-3	TGTGCCAGCAGCCCGAGTGACAGGGCCCGAAACACCATATATTTT	CASSPSDRARNTIYF
TRBD1	NA	TRBV6-1	TRBJ1-4	TGTGCCAGCAGTGAAGTTTGGGACAGGGGGCGATCCCCTGTTTTT	CASSEVWDRGRSPVF
NA	NA	TRBV28	TRBJ1-5	TGTGCCAGCAGTTCCGGGTATCAGCCCCAGCATTTT	CASSSGYQPQHF
NA	NA	TRBV5-5	TRBJ2-7	TGTGCCAGCAGCTTGGTAGGGGCGGGCGAGCAGTACTTC	CASSLVGAGEQYF
TRBD2	NA	TRBV7-2	TRBJ2-2	TGTGCCAGCAGCTCCCTCGGGGGGGCCGGGGAGCTGTTTTTT	CASSSLGGAGELFF
TRBD1	NA	TRBV5-6	TRBJ1-3	TGTGCCAGCAGCTTTCTCTCGACAGGGTCTGGAAACACCATATATTTT	CASSFLSTGSGNTIYF
NA	NA	TRBV27	TRBJ1-2	TGTGCCAGCGCCTCCCGCGGAGGCTACACCTTC	CASASRGGYTF
NA	NA	TRBV2	TRBJ2-1	TGTGCCAGCAAAAAGGGACAACACAATGAGCAGTTCTTC	CASKKGQHNEQFF
TRBD1	NA	TRBV6-6	TRBJ1-5	TGTGCCAGCAACCCTACAGGGGAACAGCCCCAGCATTTT	CASNPTGEQPQHF
NA	NA	TRBV18	TRBJ1-1	TGTGCCAGCTCACCAAGGCCGGGTGACACTGAAGCTTTCTTT	CASSPRPGDTEAFF
TRBD2	NA	TRBV27	TRBJ2-5	TGTGCCAGCAGCCTTCTAGCGGGAGTAGGATTGGAGACCCAGTACTTC	CASSLLAGVGLETQYF
TRBD1	NA	TRBV6-1	TRBJ1-6	TGTGCCAGCATTTCATTTCAGGGACAGAATTCACCCCTCCACTTT	CASISFQGQNSPLHF
NA	NA	TRBV9	TRBJ2-1	TGTGCCAGCAGCCCGCTAGTGGTTGGGGATGAGCAGTTCTTC	CASSPLVVGDEQFF
NA	NA	TRBV28	TRBJ2-7	TGTGCCAGCAGTCCCCCTACTGACTACGAGCAGTACTTC	CASSPPTDYEQYF
NA	NA	TRBV4-3	TRBJ2-3	TGCGCCAGCAGCCAAGGAGGGGGTCGGGGGCTGAGCACAGATACGCAGTATTTT	CASSQGGGRGLSTDTQYF
NA	NA	TRBV30	TRBJ2-2	TGTGCCTGGAGAGGATATTCCACCGGGGAGCTGTTTTTT	CAWRGYSTGELFF
TRBD1	few	TRBV28	TRBJ1-2	TGTGCCAGCAGTTTATTTCTGACAGGGTCCTATGGCTACACCTTC	CASSLFLTGSYGYTF
NA	few	TRBV6-4	TRBJ1-2	TGTGCCAGCAGTGACTCAGCTTCAGGGGAAGGCGGCTACACCTTC	CASSDSASGEGGYTF
NA	NA	TRBV18	TRBJ2-3	TGTGCCAGCTCACCAGGCAGGGATACGCAGTATTTT	CASSPGRDTQYF
NA	NA	TRBV30	TRBJ1-1	TGTGCCTGGAGTGTAAAAGTTTGGCAAGCTTTCTTT	CAWSVKVWQAFF
NA	few	TRBV28	TRBJ1-2	TGTGCCACCCAGTGGGGAAGACAGGACTATGGCTACACCTTC	CATQWGRQDYGYTF
NA	few	TRBV27	TRBJ2-5	TGTGCCAGCAGTTTGGGCCAGGCTAAAGAGACCCAGTACTTC	CASSLGQAKETQYF
TRBD1	NA	TRBV19	TRBJ1-5	TGTGCCAGTAGCCCCCGGGACAGGGGGTCCGGCAATCAGCCCCAGCATTTT	CASSPRDRGSGNQPQHF
NA	NA	TRBV7-8	TRBJ2-5	TGTGCCAGCAGCTTAGGGTCAGAGACCCAGTACTTC	CASSLGSETQYF
NA	NA	TRBV6-1	TRBJ2-5	TGTGCCAGCAGTGAAGGGGACCGAGAGACCCAGTACTTC	CASSEGDRETQYF
TRBD1	NA	TRBV29-1	TRBJ2-6	TGCAGCGTTATACCGACAGGGCTTGCTGGGGCCAACGTCCTGACTTTC	CSVIPTGLAGANVLTF